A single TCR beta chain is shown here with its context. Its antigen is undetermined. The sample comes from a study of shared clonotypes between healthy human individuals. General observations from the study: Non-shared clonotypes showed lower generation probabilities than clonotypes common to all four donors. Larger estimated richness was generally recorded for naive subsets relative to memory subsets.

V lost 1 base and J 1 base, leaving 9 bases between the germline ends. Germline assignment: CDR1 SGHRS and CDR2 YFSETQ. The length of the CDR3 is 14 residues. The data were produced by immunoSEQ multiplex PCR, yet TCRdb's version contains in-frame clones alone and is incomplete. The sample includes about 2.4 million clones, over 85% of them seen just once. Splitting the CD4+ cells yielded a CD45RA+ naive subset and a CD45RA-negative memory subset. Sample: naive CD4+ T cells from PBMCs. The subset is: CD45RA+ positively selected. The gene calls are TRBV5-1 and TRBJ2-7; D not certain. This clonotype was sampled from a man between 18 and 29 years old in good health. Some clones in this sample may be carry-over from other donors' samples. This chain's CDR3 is CASSLTGKSYEQYF. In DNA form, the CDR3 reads TGCGCCAGCAGCTTGACGGGCAAGTCCTACGAGCAGTACTTC.